This is a list of T cell receptor beta chains from one sample in a study of T cells in Graves' hyperthyroidism and ophthalmopathy. Via MiXCR, TCRdb re-called the multiplex PCR reads, giving one row per CDR3 protein. The table shows 250,000 or so distinct CDR3 sequences, with approximately 14% occurring only once. What was sequenced was blood. Receptor source: a woman in her forties or fifties with Graves' hyperthyroidism that later progressed to Graves' ophthalmopathy. Both conserved end residues are part of each CDR3. D genes are given only for firm matches. Size values are once, few and many counts, or a class for expanded clones, and some rows have none.

V	length	J	D	size	CDR3	DNA
TRBV30	15	TRBJ1-1	-	many	CAWGRGGSGNTEAFF	TGTGCCTGGGGGCGGGGAGGCTCAGGGAACACTGAAGCTTTCTTT
TRBV4-2	12	TRBJ1-1	-	few	CASSQWNTEAFF	TGTGCCAGCAGCCAATGGAACACTGAAGCTTTCTTT
TRBV7-9	15	TRBJ2-7	TRBD2	many	CASSLTLAGDAEQYF	TGTGCCAGCAGCTTAACGCTAGCGGGGGACGCCGAGCAGTACTTC
TRBV28	15	TRBJ1-5	-	many	CASSYRRRYNQPQHF	TGTGCCAGCAGTTATAGGCGACGGTATAATCAGCCCCAGCATTTT
TRBV5-1	12	TRBJ2-1	-	many	CASSLGSREQFF	TGCGCCAGCAGCTTGGGGTCGCGTGAGCAGTTCTTC
TRBV4-1	14	TRBJ2-3	-	few	CASSPKMGTDTQYF	TGCGCCAGCAGCCCCAAGATGGGGACAGATACGCAGTATTTT
TRBV19	15	TRBJ2-7	-	many	CASSPYPIESYEQYF	TGTGCCAGTAGTCCCTACCCGATCGAGAGCTACGAGCAGTACTTC
TRBV11-3	14	TRBJ1-1	-	many	CASSSDPTRTEAFF	TGTGCCAGCAGCTCAGATCCGACGCGCACTGAAGCTTTCTTT
TRBV28	15	TRBJ1-5	-	many	CASSLWAYSNQPQHF	TGTGCCAGCAGTTTATGGGCATATAGCAATCAGCCCCAGCATTTT
TRBV28	11	TRBJ1-1	-	many	CASSFRHLAFF	TGTGCCAGCAGTTTTCGGCATCTCGCTTTCTTT
TRBV20-1	14	TRBJ2-7	TRBD1	many	CSAREGGLTYEQYF	TGCAGTGCTAGAGAAGGGGGCCTGACCTACGAGCAGTACTTC
TRBV3-1	13	TRBJ2-7	-	many	CASSQDYESEQYF	TGTGCCAGCAGCCAAGATTATGAGTCCGAGCAGTACTTC
TRBV27	16	TRBJ1-5	-	many	CATRDTENKPDQPQHF	TGTGCCACCCGGGACACAGAAAATAAGCCTGATCAGCCCCAGCATTTT
TRBV20-1	18	TRBJ2-7	TRBD2	many	CSARGGASGSHGSYEQYF	TGCAGTGCTAGGGGCGGGGCTAGCGGGAGCCATGGGTCCTACGAGCAGTACTTC
TRBV6-1	15	TRBJ1-1	-	few	CASRVSRGWNTEAFF	TGTGCCAGCAGGGTTTCCCGGGGATGGAACACTGAAGCTTTCTTT
TRBV6-1	13	TRBJ2-1	-	-	CASSYDGGGEQFF	TGTGCCAGCAGTTATGATGGCGGAGGGGAGCAGTTCTTC
TRBV20-1	15	TRBJ2-1	-	many	CSARGVVSSYNEQFF	TGCAGTGCTAGAGGGGTTGTATCCTCCTACAATGAGCAGTTCTTC
TRBV3-1	14	TRBJ2-5	TRBD2	many	CASSQGAGEETQYF	TGTGCCAGCAGCCAAGGAGCGGGAGAAGAGACCCAGTACTTC
TRBV20-1	13	TRBJ1-1	-	many	CSAEGLGNTEAFF	TGCAGTGCCGAGGGGTTAGGGAACACTGAAGCTTTCTTT
TRBV24-1	12	TRBJ1-2	-	few	CATSVGGGGYTF	TGTGCCACCAGTGTGGGGGGAGGCGGCTACACCTTC
TRBV2	13	TRBJ1-2	-	many	CASMTEEDYGYTF	TGTGCCAGTATGACAGAGGAGGACTATGGCTACACCTTC
TRBV20-1	13	TRBJ2-7	TRBD2	-	CSAGTSGSYEQYF	TGCAGTGCTGGGACTAGCGGCTCCTACGAGCAGTACTTC
TRBV30	16	TRBJ2-1	-	many	CAWSLLLRGDGNEQFF	TGTGCCTGGAGTCTGTTGTTGCGGGGAGACGGGAATGAGCAGTTCTTC
TRBV5-1	12	TRBJ2-7	-	few	CASSLGPPEQYF	TGCGCCAGCAGCTTGGGTCCTCCCGAGCAGTACTTC
TRBV12-3/TRBV12-4	11	TRBJ1-1	-	many	CASTKNTEAFF	TGTGCCAGCACCAAGAACACTGAAGCTTTCTTT
TRBV11-2	16	TRBJ1-3	-	many	CASSLSGGSSGNTIYF	TGTGCCAGCAGCTTATCGGGGGGAAGCTCTGGAAACACCATATATTTT
TRBV5-1	18	TRBJ2-1	TRBD2	many	CASSLGLAGGFLRHEQFF	TGCGCCAGCAGCTTGGGACTAGCGGGAGGGTTTCTACGGCATGAGCAGTTCTTC
TRBV19	12	TRBJ1-5	-	few	CASSRGYQPQHF	TGTGCCAGTAGTCGGGGATATCAGCCCCAGCATTTT
TRBV30	15	TRBJ1-2	TRBD1	many	CAWSQLWDRENGYTF	TGTGCCTGGAGTCAACTTTGGGACAGAGAGAATGGCTACACCTTC